These 30 T cell receptor beta chains share one sample of origin, sequenced in a study of blood T cell repertoires in COVID-19. Generated by immunoSEQ multiplex PCR, the TCRdb table keeps only in-frame clones and is missing some. The sample shows about 80,000 clones, roughly 82% of them seen only once. Sequencing was performed on peripheral blood. These receptors originate from an elderly man with acute or convalescent COVID-19.

This clone was seen only a few times. The chain carries TRBV7-2 and TRBJ1-5; 11 nucleotides align to TRBD1. CDR1 is SGHTA and CDR2 is FQGNSA in the germline V gene. The CDR3 runs to 16 residues. V was clipped by 6 bases and J by 7 bases; unmatched bases: 11. The CDR3 is CASSSPGQGVRQPQHF. In DNA, the CDR3 is TGTGCCAGCAGTTCACCGGGACAGGGGGTTCGGCAGCCCCAGCATTTT.

The chain combines TRBV5-6 with TRBJ1-1, with a weak D call TRBD1 (6 bases). The CDR3 loop spans 14 amino acids. V gave up 5 bases and J gave up 3 bases, with 14 bases separating them. CDR1 SGHDT and CDR2 YYEEEE come from the germline V gene. CDR3 DNA: TGTGCCAGCAGTAAACAGGGCATCGACACTGAAGCTTTCTTT. Translating gives CASSKQGIDTEAFF.

In this sample, this clone turned up once. The DNA of the CDR3 is TGTGCCAGCATCAAAGTGGCTAGCGGGGGACGAGATACGCAGTATTTT. Amino acid sequence: CASIKVASGGRDTQYF. J is TRBJ2-3 and V is TRBV7-2; 10 bases are shared with TRBD2. The CDR3 contains 16 residues. Germline loops: CDR1 SGHTA, CDR2 FQGNSA. The V segment lost 7 bases and the J segment 5 bases; nucleotides outside the gene matches: 12.

V and J are TRBV11-2 and TRBJ1-3, with D perhaps TRBD1 (6 bases). V lost 6 bases and J lost 3, with 21 bases in between. The CDR3 consists of 17 residues. From germline, CDR1 is SGHAT and CDR2 FQNNGV. The DNA of the CDR3 is TGTGCCAGCAGGCCTACCGGGACGGGGGGACATGGAAACACCATATATTTT. Protein sequence: CASRPTGTGGHGNTIYF. Full variable domain (outside the CDR3, taken from reference TRBV11-2 and TRBJ1-3): EAGVAQSPRYKIIEKRQSVAFWCNPISGHATLYWYQQILGQGPKLLIQFQNNGVVDDSQLPKDRFSAERLKGVDSTLKIQPAKLEDSAVYLCASRPTGTGGHGNTIYFGEGSWLTVV.

This chain joins TRBV7-9 and TRBJ2-1, with 8 positions matching TRBD2. The CDR3 totals 17 residues. Germline lookup yields CDR1 SEHNR and CDR2 FQNEAQ (reference sequence). V dropped 7 bases and J dropped 5; count of bases not matched to a gene: 16. The CDR3, as DNA: TGTGCCAGCATCAACGGGGGGGACCCTCGGGTAGACAATGAGCAGTTCTTC. This sequence encodes CASINGGDPRVDNEQFF. Looking up the rest from reference TRBV7-9 and TRBJ2-1 gives the full variable domain: DTGVSQNPRHKITKRGQNVTFRCDPISEHNRLYWYRQTLGQGPEFLTYFQNEAQLEKSRLLSDRFSAERPKGSFSTLEIQRTEQGDSAMYLCASINGGDPRVDNEQFFGPGTRLTVL.

Only a few counts were recorded for this clone. V usage is TRBV6-5 and J usage is TRBJ1-1, with D unresolved. Germline CDR1 is MNHEY and CDR2 is SVGAGI. V was trimmed by 6 bases and J by 1 base, leaving 15 bases between them. The CDR3 covers 15 residues. The chain's CDR3 is CASRRTLDPNTEAFF. CDR3 bases: TGTGCCAGCAGGCGTACCCTCGATCCGAACACTGAAGCTTTCTTT.

The V gene is TRBV19, the J gene TRBJ1-3; no definite D call. V lost 5 bases, J lost 10 bases, and 12 bases lay in between. This CDR3 has 12 residues. Germline CDR1 reads LNHDA; CDR2 reads SQIVND (reference sequence). CDR3 in DNA: TGTGCCAGTAGTGCCCCCGGAGGAACCATATATTTT. Protein sequence: CASSAPGGTIYF.

The CDR3 protein is CASSLVQGAGETQYF. DNA for the CDR3: TGTGCCAGCAGCTTAGTACAGGGGGCTGGAGAGACCCAGTACTTC. The chain has TRBV7-3 and TRBJ2-5, with 9 bases identical to TRBD1. CDR1 is SGHTA, CDR2 FQGTGA, per germline. Unmatched junction bases numbered 5, after V lost 2 bases and J lost 4 bases. The CDR3 length is 15 residues.

Only a few counts were recorded for this clone. CDR3 sequence reads: CASSSGTGFGNTIYF. CDR3 DNA: TGTGCCAGCAGCTCCGGGACAGGATTTGGAAACACCATATATTTT. The J gene is TRBJ1-3, the V gene TRBV7-3; 8 bases line up with TRBD1. This CDR3 comprises 15 residues. V was pared by 4 bases and J by 3 bases, with 5 bases of the junction left unmatched. Germline values: CDR1 SGHTA, CDR2 FQGTGA.

The rearrangement uses TRBV5-1 and TRBJ1-1; TRBD1 matches at 8 bases. Germline V gives CDR1 SGHRS, CDR2 YFSETQ. The V segment lost 3 bases and the J segment 1 base; nucleotides outside the gene matches: 5. The CDR3 spans 15 residues. The CDR3 nucleotides read TGCGCCAGCAGCTCAGGACAGGGCGAGAACACTGAAGCTTTCTTT. This encodes CASSSGQGENTEAFF. Together with reference TRBV5-1 and TRBJ1-1, the CDR3 gives the full variable domain: KAGVTQTPRYLIKTRGQQVTLSCSPISGHRSVSWYQQTPGQGLQFLFEYFSETQRNKGNFPGRFSGRQFSNSRSEMNVSTLELGDSALYLCASSSGQGENTEAFFGQGTRLTVV.

This chain connects TRBV19 to TRBJ1-2; the match to TRBD1 covers 7 bases. The germline gives CDR1 LNHDA, CDR2 SQIVND (reference sequence). V gave up 0 bases and J gave up 4 bases; unmatched junction bases: 5. The CDR3 is 15 amino acids. Written as DNA, the CDR3 is TGTGCCAGTAGTATAGATCAACAGGGGTTCTATGGCTACACCTTC. It yields the protein CASSIDQQGFYGYTF. The variable domain in full, with the rest retrieved from reference TRBV19 and TRBJ1-2, is DGGITQSPKYLFRKEGQNVTLSCEQNLNHDAMYWYRQDPGQGLRLIYYSQIVNDFQKGDIAEGYSVSREKKESFPLTVTSAQKNPTAFYLCASSIDQQGFYGYTFGSGTRLTVV.

The rearrangement links TRBV2 to TRBJ1-5; 8 positions agree with TRBD1. The germline CDR1 and CDR2 sequences are SNHLY and FYNNEI. This CDR3 is built from 15 residues. V shed 6 bases, J shed 0 bases, and the junction held 4 bases outside the gene matches. DNA of the CDR3: TGTGCCAGCAGGGGGACAGGCTATAGCAATCAGCCCCAGCATTTT. Amino acid sequence: CASRGTGYSNQPQHF.

This sequence joins TRBV29-1 and TRBJ2-7; possibly TRBD2 for D (5 bases). V was clipped by 4 bases and J by 7 bases, with 14 bases between them. The CDR3 runs to 12 residues. CDR1 SQVTM and CDR2 ANQGSEA come from the germline V gene. Here the CDR3 reads CSVGEWDREQYF. The CDR3 DNA is TGCAGCGTTGGGGAGTGGGATCGGGAGCAGTACTTC.

The CDR3 reads CASSQGQGARGYTF. The CDR3, as DNA: TGTGCCAGCAGCCAGGGACAGGGGGCTAGGGGCTACACCTTC. The gene calls are TRBV9 and TRBJ1-2, with 12 bases matching TRBD1. The trim removed 4 bases at V and 8 bases at J, leaving 6 bases unmatched. CDR3 size: 14 residues. Germline CDR1 is SGDLS and CDR2 is YYNGEE.

The rearrangement uses TRBV5-4 and TRBJ1-2, with D tentatively TRBD1 (6 bases). V shed 0 bases and J shed 5 bases, with 11 bases lying between them. Germline V gene lookup returns CDR1 SGHNT and CDR2 YYREEE (reference sequence). CDR3 size: 14 residues. The CDR3 here is CASSLVTGPYGYTF. Here the CDR3 DNA reads TGTGCCAGCAGCTTGGTCACAGGGCCATATGGCTACACCTTC. The variable domain in full, completed from reference TRBV5-4 and TRBJ1-2, reads ETGVTQSPTHLIKTRGQQVTLRCSSQSGHNTVSWYQQALGQGPQFIFQYYREEENGRGNFPPRFSGLQFPNYSSELNVNALELDDSALYLCASSLVTGPYGYTFGSGTRLTVV.

This rearrangement joins TRBV19 to TRBJ1-1, with D maybe TRBD1 (6 bases). Trimming removed 5 bases at V and 1 base at J, with 11 bases between. Germline V gene sequence: CDR1 LNHDA, CDR2 SQIVND (reference sequence). The CDR3 is 14 amino acids. Written as DNA, the CDR3 is TGTGCCAGTAGTGGGGGACAAAAGAACACTGAAGCTTTCTTT. Protein product: CASSGGQKNTEAFF.

This clone was seen a handful of times. The chain recombines TRBV5-4 with TRBJ1-1, with a weak D call TRBD1 (5 bases). CDR1 and CDR2 from the germline V gene are SGHNT and YYREEE (reference sequence). V was shortened by 3 bases and J by 10 bases, with 10 bases between the two germline ends. This CDR3 is built from 11 residues. The CDR3 region has the DNA TGTGCCAGCAGCTCTCAGGGAGGAGCTTTCTTT. Translating gives CASSSQGGAFF. The full variable domain, rest sourced from reference TRBV5-4 and TRBJ1-1, is ETGVTQSPTHLIKTRGQQVTLRCSSQSGHNTVSWYQQALGQGPQFIFQYYREEENGRGNFPPRFSGLQFPNYSSELNVNALELDDSALYLCASSSQGGAFFGQGTRLTVV.

The V call is TRBV29-1, the J call TRBJ2-2; D perhaps matches TRBD2 (5 bases). The CDR3 has 15 residues. V lost 2 bases and J 0 bases, leaving 10 bases between the germline ends. From germline, CDR1 is SQVTM and CDR2 ANQGSEA. CDR3 residues: CSVEPGGANTGELFF. The DNA of the CDR3 is TGCAGCGTTGAACCCGGAGGCGCGAACACCGGGGAGCTGTTTTTT.

This clone has more than one count but fewer than ten. The J gene is TRBJ2-2, the V gene TRBV5-1; D not resolved. The CDR3 length is 14 residues. V lost 1 base and J lost 5, with 9 bases in between. Germline CDR1 is SGHRS and CDR2 is YFSETQ. CDR3 in DNA: TGCGCCAGCAGCTTGACTCCTGAAACCGGGGAGCTGTTTTTT. Amino acid sequence: CASSLTPETGELFF.

V usage is TRBV20-1 and J usage is TRBJ1-1, with 11 bases aligning to TRBD1. The germline V gene encodes CDR1 DFQATT and CDR2 SNEGSKA (reference sequence). The CDR3 totals 14 residues. V was pared by 3 bases and J by 5 bases, with 5 bases of the junction left unmatched. CDR3 residues: CSASGQGARTEAFF. The CDR3 DNA sequence: TGCAGTGCTAGTGGACAGGGGGCGCGGACTGAAGCTTTCTTT.

J is TRBJ1-2 and V is TRBV24-1; D may be TRBD1 (5 bases). The ends were cut back, 0 bases at V and 14 bases at J, with 12 bases in the middle. CDR1 and CDR2 from the germline V gene are KGHDR and SFDVKD. The length of the CDR3 is 12 residues. The CDR3 DNA reads TGTGCCACCAGTGATTTGAGGGGCAGGGTTACCTTC. Protein: CATSDLRGRVTF.

The chain couples TRBV24-1 to TRBJ1-2; D is perhaps TRBD1 (5 bases). The V end lost 4 bases, the J end lost 3 bases, and 11 bases lay between the germline ends. Germline V gives CDR1 KGHDR, CDR2 SFDVKD. The CDR3 extends over 14 amino acids. CDR3 residues: CATSESGLDYGYTF. The DNA for the CDR3 is TGTGCCACCAGTGAATCAGGGTTGGACTATGGCTACACCTTC.

The DNA of the CDR3 is TGCAGTGCTAGTTCCGATGAGCAGTTCTTC. Translating it yields CSASSDEQFF. The chain links TRBV20-1 to TRBJ2-1, with unresolved D. Germline V gives CDR1 DFQATT, CDR2 SNEGSKA (reference sequence). This CDR3 spans 10 amino acids. V lost 3 bases and J lost 8, with 5 bases in between.

This clone was counted between two and nine times. V gene TRBV5-6 combines with J gene TRBJ1-1; D call uncertain. The CDR3 runs 13 residues. Germline V gene lookup returns CDR1 SGHDT and CDR2 YYEEEE. V lost 0 bases to trimming and J lost 1 base, with 4 bases between them. CDR3 DNA sequence: TGTGCCAGCAGCTTGGGAGGGAACACTGAAGCTTTCTTT. Translated, it gives CASSLGGNTEAFF.

The V call is TRBV12-3 or TRBV12-4, the J call TRBJ2-6; no clear D gene. CDR3 length equals 13 residues. V gave up 3 bases and J gave up 4 bases, with 4 bases separating them. The CDR3 sequence: CASSLAGANVLTF. Written as DNA, the CDR3 is TGTGCCAGCAGTTTGGCCGGGGCCAACGTCCTGACTTTC.

V and J are TRBV4-2 and TRBJ2-1; the D gene is possibly TRBD2 (5 bases). Germline CDR1 and CDR2: LGHNA and YNFKEQ. Trimming cost V 0 bases and J 8 bases, with 11 bases left between them. The CDR3 contains 14 residues. CDR3 DNA sequence: TGTGCCAGCAGCCAAGAAAAGCTAGCCCATGAGCAGTTCTTC. The encoded protein is CASSQEKLAHEQFF.

The J gene is TRBJ1-1, the V gene TRBV9; D perhaps matches TRBD1 (5 bases). Germline V gene lookup returns CDR1 SGDLS and CDR2 YYNGEE. The CDR3 totals 13 residues. Trimming stripped 0 bases from V and 8 bases from J, with 11 bases between. The CDR3 sequence: CASSVDQNREAFF. The CDR3 nucleotides are TGTGCCAGCAGCGTAGATCAAAACAGGGAAGCTTTCTTT.

The chain couples TRBV4-2 to TRBJ2-5, with 14 nucleotides matching TRBD2. After removal of 1 base from V and 1 base from J, the junction contained 14 bases not matched to a gene. Germline CDR1 LGHNA, CDR2 YNFKEQ. The CDR3 runs 21 residues. The CDR3 sequence is CASSQVRVGTSGGRFQETQYF. The CDR3 DNA reads TGTGCCAGCAGCCAAGTTAGAGTGGGGACTAGCGGGGGCCGGTTCCAAGAGACCCAGTACTTC.

This clone occurred a few times. This sequence joins TRBV18 and TRBJ1-1, with 7 nucleotides matching TRBD1. The CDR3 covers 15 residues. CDR1 is KGHSH and CDR2 is LQKENI in the germline V gene. Trimming removed 0 bases from V and 0 bases from J; junction bases left unmatched: 1. The CDR3 protein is CASSPPTGLNTEAFF. DNA of the CDR3: TGTGCCAGCTCACCACCGACAGGGCTGAACACTGAAGCTTTCTTT.

Note on this clone: The sample holds other DNA sequences that translate to the same CDR3. The chain combines TRBV5-4 with TRBJ2-5, with 9 bases aligning to TRBD1. This CDR3 is 14 amino acids long. V trimming: 2 bases; J trimming: 4 bases; junction bases outside the gene matches: 3. Germline assignment: CDR1 SGHNT and CDR2 YYREEE (reference sequence). The CDR3 protein is CASSLQGARETQYF. As DNA, the CDR3 is TGTGCCAGCAGCTTACAGGGGGCGCGAGAGACCCAGTACTTC.